These 23 T cell receptor beta chains were all obtained from the same sample, sequenced in a study of blood T cell repertoires in COVID-19. Data came from immunoSEQ multiplex PCR; TCRdb stores just in-frame clones and leaves some out. The repertoire holds 300,000 to 450,000 clones, with around 89% as singletons. Material for sequencing was peripheral blood. The receptors come from a woman younger than 45 with COVID-19, enrolled during active disease.

The chain recombines TRBV5-4 with TRBJ1-4; 7 positions match TRBD1. The germline gives CDR1 SGHNT, CDR2 YYREEE (reference sequence). CDR3 length equals 16 residues. V lost 4 bases and J lost 4; bases outside the gene matches: 10. The CDR3 region is CASSLDRPLINEKLFF. The CDR3 nucleotides are TGTGCCAGCAGCCTGGACAGGCCCCTAATTAATGAAAAACTGTTTTTT.

The rearrangement uses TRBV5-6 and TRBJ1-6; 9 bases match TRBD1. CDR1 and CDR2 (germline): SGHDT, YYEEEE. V was pared by 4 bases and J by 9 bases, with 11 bases of the junction left unmatched. CDR3 length equals 16 residues. The CDR3 is CASSIGTGRAGSPLHF. Written as DNA, the CDR3 is TGTGCCAGCAGCATCGGGACAGGGAGGGCCGGTTCACCCCTCCACTTT.

The chain carries TRBV4-3 and TRBJ2-7; TRBD1 agrees at 7 bases. The length of the CDR3 is 13 residues. J gave up 3 bases and V 4 bases, and 3 bases lay outside the gene matches. In germline, CDR1 is LGHNA, CDR2 YSLEER. The CDR3, as DNA: TGCGCCAGCAGCCCATCAGGGGGCTACGAGCAGTACTTC. Amino acids: CASSPSGGYEQYF.

The genes are TRBV2 and TRBJ2-1, with 7 bases fitting TRBD2. The CDR3 contains 20 residues. CDR1 and CDR2 (germline): SNHLY, FYNNEI. Trimming removed 3 bases from V and 0 bases from J; junction bases left unmatched: 17. CDR3 sequence (DNA): TGTGCCAGCAGTGAGCTTAGCTTATCCCCCCGCGGGAGCTCCTACAATGAGCAGTTCTTC. Translated: CASSELSLSPRGSSYNEQFF.

The V call is TRBV2, the J call TRBJ1-3; no clear D. The CDR3 sequence is 13 residues long. V lost 7 bases and J 4 bases, leaving 11 bases between the germline ends. CDR1 and CDR2 (germline): SNHLY, FYNNEI. DNA of the CDR3: TGTGCCAGCATTCCTCTATTCGGAAACACCATATATTTT. This codes for CASIPLFGNTIYF.

This clone showed up just a few times. This chain joins TRBV7-9 and TRBJ2-7, with 9 bases lining up with TRBD1. Germline CDR1 is SEHNR and CDR2 is FQNEAQ (reference sequence). The CDR3 length is 14 residues. After removal of 3 bases from V and 4 bases from J, the junction contained 4 bases not matched to a gene. The CDR3 region is CASSFRDRDYEQYF. As DNA, the CDR3 is TGTGCCAGCAGCTTCCGGGACAGGGATTACGAGCAGTACTTC.

The chain recombines TRBV4-3 with TRBJ1-1, with TRBD1 as a possible D gene (6 bases). CDR3 length equals 16 residues. Germline V gives CDR1 LGHNA, CDR2 YSLEER. Trimming stripped 0 bases from V and 5 bases from J, with 16 bases between. The CDR3 sequence is CASSQDPGGPWTEAFF. For the CDR3, the DNA is TGCGCCAGCAGCCAAGATCCGGGGGGGCCTTGGACTGAAGCTTTCTTT.

The gene calls are TRBV6-2 or TRBV6-3 and TRBJ1-2, with TRBD1 identical over 11 bases. Germline V gene sequence: CDR1 MNHEY, CDR2 SVGEGT. The V and J ends lost 0 bases and 8 bases, in that order; junction bases with no gene match: 5. This CDR3 comprises 15 residues. CDR3 region: CASSYSDRGRSGYTF. CDR3 in DNA: TGTGCCAGCAGTTACTCGGACAGGGGGCGATCCGGCTACACCTTC.

V and J are TRBV4-3 and TRBJ1-3; D gene ambiguous. The germline V gene has CDR1 LGHNA and CDR2 YSLEER. This CDR3 is built from 16 residues. The V gene lost 0 bases and the J gene lost 0 bases, with 9 bases spanning the gap. In nucleotides, the CDR3 is TGCGCCAGCAGCCAAGATCGACTGTTCTCTGGAAACACCATATATTTT. Translation: CASSQDRLFSGNTIYF.

The chain combines TRBV28 with TRBJ1-2; TRBD1 matches at 8 bases. CDR3 length equals 13 residues. V lost 3 bases and J lost 3; bases outside the gene matches: 0. The germline gives CDR1 MDHEN, CDR2 SYDVKM. The CDR3 DNA is TGTGCCAGCAGTTTGACAGGGGACTATGGCTACACCTTC. This translates into CASSLTGDYGYTF.

The chain recombines TRBV11-3 with TRBJ1-6; weak D call: TRBD1 (6 bases). CDR1 SGHNT and CDR2 YENEEA come from the germline V gene. This CDR3 has 13 residues. Trimming stripped 2 bases from V and 12 bases from J, with 11 bases between. The CDR3 reads CASSLNQGIPLHF. The CDR3, as DNA: TGTGCCAGCAGCTTAAATCAGGGGATACCCCTCCACTTT.

The chain carries TRBV11-3 and TRBJ1-3; D ambiguous. Trimming pared 6 bases from V and 2 bases from J, leaving 11 bases between. This CDR3 has 14 amino acids. The germline gives CDR1 SGHNT, CDR2 YENEEA. The CDR3 reads CASSIGGAGNTIYF. The DNA for the CDR3 is TGTGCCAGCAGTATCGGTGGAGCTGGAAACACCATATATTTT.

The rearrangement links TRBV28 to TRBJ2-3; D call uncertain. Per germline, CDR1 MDHEN and CDR2 SYDVKM. V was pared by 6 bases and J by 3 bases, with 4 bases between. The CDR3 contains 11 residues. As DNA, the CDR3 is TGTGCCAGCAGCCAAACAGATACGCAGTATTTT. Protein product: CASSQTDTQYF.

This chain connects TRBV4-1 to TRBJ2-1, with 10 nucleotides matching TRBD1. J lost 4 bases, V lost 0 bases, and 6 bases had no gene match. CDR3 length: 17 amino acids. CDR1 and CDR2 (germline): MGHRA, YSYEKL. CDR3 region: CASSQDSGTGVYNEQFF. The CDR3, as DNA: TGCGCCAGCAGCCAAGATTCCGGGACAGGGGTGTACAATGAGCAGTTCTTC.

The gene calls are TRBV28 and TRBJ2-2; possibly TRBD1 for D (6 bases). The germline V gene has CDR1 MDHEN and CDR2 SYDVKM. The CDR3 has 12 amino acids. Trimming left V 8 bases short and J 3 bases short, with 7 bases between. The CDR3 is CASSGDTGELFF. As DNA, the CDR3 is TGTGCCAGCTCAGGGGACACCGGGGAGCTGTTTTTT.

This chain joins TRBV6-5 and TRBJ2-3; D gene ambiguous. The CDR3 totals 14 residues. V lost 0 bases and J 2 bases, leaving 6 bases between the germline ends. Germline V gene sequence: CDR1 MNHEY, CDR2 SVGAGI. The CDR3 bases are TGTGCCAGCAGTTACTCGGTGGCCACAGATACGCAGTATTTT. This translates into CASSYSVATDTQYF.

V usage is TRBV20-1 and J usage is TRBJ1-5, with D possibly TRBD1 on 5 matching bases. CDR3 length: 11 amino acids. Germline lookup yields CDR1 DFQATT and CDR2 SNEGSKA (reference sequence). Between the trimmed V and J ends, which lost 0 bases and 11 bases, there was a span of 8 bases. The CDR3 is CSARDGRAQHF. CDR3 nucleotide sequence: TGCAGTGCTAGAGATGGCAGGGCCCAGCATTTT.

This clone was picked up a small number of times. The V call is TRBV27, the J call TRBJ2-1; D is perhaps TRBD1 (6 bases). Trimming stripped 10 bases from V and 4 bases from J, with 17 bases between. Germline lookup yields CDR1 MNHEY and CDR2 SMNVEV (reference sequence). This CDR3 is 14 amino acids long. The CDR3 sequence is CATGRQGQYNEQFF. The CDR3 bases are TGTGCCACCGGTCGGCAGGGGCAATACAATGAGCAGTTCTTC.

The chain has TRBV5-6 and TRBJ1-1; perhaps TRBD1 as D (5 bases). The CDR3 has 16 residues. Germline V gene data show CDR1 as SGHDT and CDR2 as YYEEEE. Trimming removed 0 bases at V and 0 bases at J, with 12 bases between. Written as DNA, the CDR3 is TGTGCCAGCAGCTTGGACAGGTGGGGGGTGAACACTGAAGCTTTCTTT. Amino acids: CASSLDRWGVNTEAFF.

The chain links TRBV6-1 to TRBJ2-7; 9 bases fit TRBD1. Unmatched junction bases numbered 8, after V lost 2 bases and J lost 6 bases. Looked up from germline, CDR1 is MNHNS and CDR2 is SASEGT. CDR3 length equals 15 residues. CDR3 sequence: CASSETGGSSGEQYV. The CDR3 DNA reads as TGTGCCAGCAGTGAAACAGGGGGCAGTTCAGGCGAGCAGTACGTC.

The chain uses TRBV4-1 and TRBJ1-4, with D unclear. Germline loops: CDR1 MGHRA, CDR2 YSYEKL. Between the trimmed V and J ends, which lost 4 bases and 0 bases, there was a span of 18 bases. The CDR3 consists of 18 residues. CDR3 region: CASSLPQRAGTTNEKLFF. CDR3 DNA sequence: TGCGCCAGCAGCCTTCCTCAAAGGGCGGGAACAACTAATGAAAAACTGTTTTTT.

The chain uses TRBV27 and TRBJ2-6; D ambiguous. The CDR3 length is 12 residues. Germline-derived CDR1 and CDR2 are MNHEY and SMNVEV (reference sequence). The V end lost 8 bases, the J end lost 6 bases, and 8 bases lay between the germline ends. The CDR3 loop is CASGVKANVLTF. In DNA form, the CDR3 reads TGTGCCAGCGGAGTAAAGGCCAACGTCCTGACTTTC.

V usage is TRBV10-2 and J usage is TRBJ1-1, with a tentative D call TRBD1 (6 bases). This CDR3 spans 10 amino acids. Trimming left V 6 bases short and J 7 bases short, with 6 bases between. Germline V gives CDR1 WSHSY, CDR2 SAAADI. CDR3 in DNA: TGCGCCAGCAGGGACAGTGAAGCTTTCTTT. Translation gives CASRDSEAFF.